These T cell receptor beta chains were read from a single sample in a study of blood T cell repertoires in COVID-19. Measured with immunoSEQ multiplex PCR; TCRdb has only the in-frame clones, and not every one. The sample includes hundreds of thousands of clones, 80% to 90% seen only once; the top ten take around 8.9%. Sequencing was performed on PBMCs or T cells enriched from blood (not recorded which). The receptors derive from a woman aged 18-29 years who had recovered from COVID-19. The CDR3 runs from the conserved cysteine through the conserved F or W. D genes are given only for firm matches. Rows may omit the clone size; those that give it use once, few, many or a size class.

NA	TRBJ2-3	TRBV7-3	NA	CASSRNPADTQYF	TGTGCCAGCAGCCGAAACCCAGCAGATACGCAGTATTTT
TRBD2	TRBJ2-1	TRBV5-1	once	CASSLGSSGMDNEQFF	TGCGCCAGCAGCTTGGGGTCTAGCGGGATGGACAATGAGCAGTTCTTC
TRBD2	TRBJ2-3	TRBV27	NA	CASSLVVGTRITDTQYF	TGTGCCAGCAGTTTAGTGGTGGGGACTAGGATCACAGATACGCAGTATTTT
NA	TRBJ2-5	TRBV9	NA	CASSVGGAETQYF	TGTGCCAGCAGTGTGGGGGGGGCCGAGACCCAGTACTTC
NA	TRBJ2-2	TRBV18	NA	CASSPFTGTSTGELFF	TGTGCCAGCTCACCATTTACAGGAACCTCCACCGGGGAGCTGTTTTTT
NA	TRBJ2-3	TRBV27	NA	CASSWQGYTDTQYF	TGTGCCAGCAGTTGGCAGGGGTACACAGATACGCAGTATTTT
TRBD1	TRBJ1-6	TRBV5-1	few	CASSGRTGDNSPLHF	TGCGCCAGCAGTGGGCGGACAGGGGACAATTCACCCCTCCACTTT
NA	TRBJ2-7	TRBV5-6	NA	CASSGTRGIDSYEQYF	TGTGCCAGCAGCGGAACCAGGGGAATAGATTCCTACGAGCAGTACTTC
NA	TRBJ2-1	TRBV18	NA	CASSPLILWQEEYNEQFF	TGTGCCAGCTCACCATTAATATTGTGGCAGGAGGAATACAATGAGCAGTTCTTC
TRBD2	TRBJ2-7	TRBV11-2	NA	CASSLDRLAGGGRLSYEQYF	TGTGCCAGCAGCTTAGATCGCCTAGCGGGAGGGGGGAGGCTCTCCTACGAGCAGTACTTC
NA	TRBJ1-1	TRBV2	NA	CAGSQGYITEAFF	TGTGCCGGGAGCCAGGGGTATATCACTGAAGCTTTCTTT
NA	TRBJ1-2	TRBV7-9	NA	CASSLGQTIANYGYTF	TGTGCCAGCAGCTTAGGACAGACCATCGCTAACTATGGCTACACCTTC